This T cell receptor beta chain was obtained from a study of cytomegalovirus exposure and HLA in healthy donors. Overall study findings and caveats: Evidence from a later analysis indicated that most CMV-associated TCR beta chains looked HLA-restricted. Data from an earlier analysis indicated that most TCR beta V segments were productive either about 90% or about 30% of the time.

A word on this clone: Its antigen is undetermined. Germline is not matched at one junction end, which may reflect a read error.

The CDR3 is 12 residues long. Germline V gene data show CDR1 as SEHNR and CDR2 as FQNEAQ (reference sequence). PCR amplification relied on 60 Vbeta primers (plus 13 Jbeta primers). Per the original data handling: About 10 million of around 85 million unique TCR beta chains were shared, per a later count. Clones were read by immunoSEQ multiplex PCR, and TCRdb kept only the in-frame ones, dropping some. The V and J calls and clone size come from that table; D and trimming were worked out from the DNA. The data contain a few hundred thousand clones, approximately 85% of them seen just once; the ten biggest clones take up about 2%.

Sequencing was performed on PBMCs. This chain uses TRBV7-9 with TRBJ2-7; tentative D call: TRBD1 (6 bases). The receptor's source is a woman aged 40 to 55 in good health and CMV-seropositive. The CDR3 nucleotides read TGTTCCAGCAGCTCACAGGGCTACGAGCAGTACTTC. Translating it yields CSSSSQGYEQYF.